The sequence of this T cell receptor beta chain was determined in a study of T cells after yellow fever vaccination. On the study more broadly: SMART-Seq v4 Ultra Low Input prepared the low-cell-number fractions.

This clonotype occurred many times. The antigen remains undetermined. Study-wide points: Abundant clonotypes from the bulk population could contaminate FACS-sorted repertoires. Although most clonotypes did not, a small share appeared in both CD4 and CD8 compartments.

Conversion of TCR transcripts into cDNA relied on 5'RACE template switching, which added a universal primer site and UMIs. One entry per CDR3 protein, called by TCRdb with MiXCR from the 5' RACE reads. The sample has more than 120,000 distinct CDR3 sequences; more than 6% are singletons. Germline-derived CDR1 and CDR2 are SGDLS and YYNGEE. The V and J ends lost 3 bases and 5 bases respectively, with 12 bases between them. The CDR3 spans 14 residues. The sequence was obtained from a man aged 25-45 years who received the YFV17D yellow fever vaccine. The sample consisted of CD4+ T cells sorted from PBMCs, taken 5 days after the yellow fever booster vaccination. The V and J genes are TRBV9 and TRBJ2-1, with D unresolved. In DNA form, the CDR3 reads TGTGCCAGCAGCGAATCGCCAGGTCACAATGAGCAGTTCTTC. The encoded protein is CASSESPGHNEQFF.